These 31 T cell receptor beta chains were all obtained from the same sample, sequenced in a study of blood T cell repertoires in COVID-19. Libraries were prepared by immunoSEQ multiplex PCR; TCRdb keeps only in-frame clonotypes and omits some of them. In the table there are tens of thousands of clones, about 90% of which are singletons. The sample comprised peripheral blood. These TCRs come from a human donor in a cohort sampled during active COVID-19.

The V and J genes are TRBV4-2 and TRBJ1-1, with a possible D match to TRBD1 (5 bases). This CDR3 has 17 residues. Trimming took off 1 base at V and 1 base at J, with 16 bases between the two ends. Per germline, CDR1 LGHNA and CDR2 YNFKEQ. CDR3 protein: CASSQGVRGQGNTEAFF. In nucleotides, the CDR3 is TGTGCCAGCAGCCAAGGAGTTAGGGGTCAGGGGAACACTGAAGCTTTCTTT.

This clone has only a few counts. The rearrangement links TRBV30 to TRBJ2-7; D is ambiguous. The V end lost 1 base, the J end lost 5 bases, and 3 bases lay between the germline ends. The CDR3 is made up of 10 amino acids. Looked up from germline, CDR1 is GTSNPN and CDR2 is SVGIG (reference sequence). Here the CDR3 DNA reads TGTGCCTGGAGTGGTAACGAGCAGTACTTC. It yields the protein CAWSGNEQYF.

The rearrangement uses TRBV5-4 and TRBJ2-2; 8 bases agree with TRBD1. CDR3 length: 16 residues. The V segment lost 4 bases and the J segment 4 bases; nucleotides outside the gene matches: 9. The V gene's germline CDR1 is SGHNT and CDR2 YYREEE (reference sequence). CDR3 sequence reads: CASSRVGTGVTGELFF. CDR3 DNA: TGTGCCAGCAGCAGGGTCGGGACAGGCGTCACCGGGGAGCTGTTTTTT.

This clone was recorded once. This chain links TRBV2 with TRBJ1-3, with a tentative D call TRBD1 (5 bases). Germline lookup yields CDR1 SNHLY and CDR2 FYNNEI. The CDR3 is 14 residues long. With 10 bases removed from V and 0 bases from J, the gap between germline ends came to 13 bases. In DNA, the CDR3 is TGTGCCAAAAAAACAGGTAGCTCTGGAAACACCATATATTTT. This translates into CAKKTGSSGNTIYF.

The chain recombines TRBV15 with TRBJ2-1, with D perhaps TRBD1 (5 bases). Germline assignment: CDR1 LNHNV and CDR2 YYDKDF (reference sequence). The V end lost 2 bases, the J end lost 7 bases, and 12 bases lay between the germline ends. The CDR3 contains 14 residues. In DNA, the CDR3 is TGTGCCACCAGCAGACGACAGTTTGGTAATGAGCAGTTCTTC. Its protein is CATSRRQFGNEQFF.

The V call is TRBV9, the J call TRBJ2-3, with D perhaps TRBD2 (5 bases). The V gene lost 0 bases and the J gene lost 6 bases, with 14 bases spanning the gap. This CDR3 has 15 amino acids. Germline CDR1 is SGDLS and CDR2 is YYNGEE. The CDR3 is CASSVDLERRDTQYF. DNA of the CDR3: TGTGCCAGCAGCGTAGATCTAGAGAGGAGGGATACGCAGTATTTT.

This rearrangement joins TRBV6-5 to TRBJ2-2; 7 nucleotides line up with TRBD2. Per germline, CDR1 MNHEY and CDR2 SVGAGI. The CDR3 totals 15 residues. J lost 2 bases, V lost 7 bases, and 7 bases had no gene match. The CDR3 sequence: CASTVAGRNTGELFF. As DNA, the CDR3 is TGTGCCAGCACCGTAGCGGGCCGTAACACCGGGGAGCTGTTTTTT.

A few counts support this clone. The chain recombines TRBV4-2 with TRBJ1-1; 10 bases map to TRBD1. The CDR3 is 15 amino acids. V dropped 4 bases and J dropped 3; count of bases not matched to a gene: 5. CDR1 and CDR2 (germline): LGHNA, YNFKEQ. The CDR3 loop is CASSRLGTGDTEAFF. CDR3 in DNA: TGTGCCAGCAGCCGATTGGGGACAGGGGACACTGAAGCTTTCTTT.

J is TRBJ1-2 and V is TRBV2; perhaps TRBD1 as D (5 bases). V lost 4 bases to trimming and J lost 4 bases, with 16 bases between them. There are 15 residues in the CDR3. Germline-derived CDR1 and CDR2 are SNHLY and FYNNEI. The CDR3 sequence is CASSAMAGTTYGYTF. As DNA, the CDR3 is TGTGCCAGCAGTGCTATGGCAGGGACTACCTATGGCTACACCTTC.

Here the CDR3 DNA reads TGTGCCAGCAGTTACTCGCAGGGGTTGGTGAACACTGAAGCTTTCTTT. Translation: CASSYSQGLVNTEAFF. The chain combines TRBV6-5 with TRBJ1-1, with D perhaps matching TRBD1 (6 bases). Germline lookup yields CDR1 MNHEY and CDR2 SVGAGI. The CDR3 length is 16 residues. With 0 bases removed from V and 0 bases from J, the gap between germline ends came to 11 bases.

The CDR3 region is CASSLVGGQWNTEAFF. For the CDR3, the DNA is TGTGCCAGCAGCTTGGTCGGTGGACAATGGAACACTGAAGCTTTCTTT. The chain is built from TRBV5-5 and TRBJ1-1, with a tentative D call TRBD1 (5 bases). Germline V gene data show CDR1 as SGHKS and CDR2 as YYEKEE (reference sequence). V shed 0 bases and J shed 1 base, with 13 bases lying between them. This CDR3 is built from 16 residues.

The chain is built from TRBV30 and TRBJ1-2; D ambiguous. V was pared by 4 bases and J by 6 bases, with 15 bases between. This CDR3 region has 13 residues. In germline, CDR1 is GTSNPN, CDR2 SVGIG (reference sequence). The CDR3 nucleotides read TGTGCCTGGACCCTCGGCAACGGGGATGGCTACACCTTC. Its protein is CAWTLGNGDGYTF.

The chain recombines TRBV7-2 with TRBJ2-7; D may be TRBD2 (5 bases). This CDR3 is built from 15 residues. V lost 1 base and J 4 bases, leaving 14 bases between the germline ends. CDR1 and CDR2 (germline): SGHTA, FQGNSA. CDR3 coding DNA: TGTGCCAGCAGCTTAGGTCGGGGAATAGCGTACGAGCAGTACTTC. Translation: CASSLGRGIAYEQYF.

The rearrangement joins TRBV19 to TRBJ2-2; 9 nucleotides line up with TRBD1. The germline V gene encodes CDR1 LNHDA and CDR2 SQIVND (reference sequence). The CDR3 consists of 14 residues. J was trimmed by 1 base and V by 9 bases; bases with no gene match: 3. CDR3 region: CASNRGQNTGELFF. In DNA form, the CDR3 reads TGTGCCAGCAACAGGGGGCAGAACACCGGGGAGCTGTTTTTT.

The V call is TRBV5-1, the J call TRBJ1-1, with D possibly matching TRBD1 (6 bases). The CDR3 contains 16 residues. Deletions cut 4 bases from V and 0 bases from J, with 16 bases between. From germline, CDR1 is SGHRS and CDR2 YFSETQ. The DNA for the CDR3 is TGCGCCAGCAGCGTAACAGGGATAGAGGTGAACACTGAAGCTTTCTTT. Translation gives CASSVTGIEVNTEAFF.

The chain uses TRBV5-1 and TRBJ1-6, with TRBD1 as a possible D gene (5 bases). Germline V gives CDR1 SGHRS, CDR2 YFSETQ. The CDR3 sequence is 15 residues long. V lost 0 bases, J lost 6 bases, and 10 bases lay in between. The CDR3 bases are TGCGCCAGCAGCTTGGTGGGGGAGGCTAATTCACCCCTCCACTTT. This translates into CASSLVGEANSPLHF.

The chain is built from TRBV19 and TRBJ1-1; weak D call: TRBD1 (6 bases). The CDR3 sequence is 16 residues long. Germline lookup yields CDR1 LNHDA and CDR2 SQIVND (reference sequence). Deletions cut 1 base from V and 4 bases from J, with 16 bases between. CDR3 in DNA: TGTGCCAGTAGTATAGCACTAGGGGGAATACCCACTGAAGCTTTCTTT. Protein sequence: CASSIALGGIPTEAFF.

J is TRBJ2-5 and V is TRBV14, with a tentative D call TRBD2 (5 bases). Per the germline V gene, CDR1 is SGHDN and CDR2 is FVKESK. The CDR3 has 20 amino acids. Trimming shortened V by 0 bases and J by 5 bases, and 28 bases separated the two germline ends. CDR3 sequence (DNA): TGTGCCAGCAGCCAAGACGCCTTTTTGAGGACGGGGATTGATAGGGAGACCCAGTACTTC. Amino acids: CASSQDAFLRTGIDRETQYF.

This rearrangement joins TRBV6-4 to TRBJ2-1, with 11 bases identical to TRBD2. Trimming removed 9 bases from V and 7 bases from J; junction bases left unmatched: 8. The CDR3 consists of 14 residues. Germline loops: CDR1 MRHNA, CDR2 SNTAGT. Here the CDR3 DNA reads TGTGCCAGAGTACTAGCGGGGGATGGTAATGAGCAGTTCTTC. Its translation is CARVLAGDGNEQFF.

J is TRBJ2-7 and V is TRBV18; maybe TRBD2 (6 bases). With 2 bases removed from V and 3 bases from J, the gap between germline ends came to 8 bases. This CDR3 has 13 amino acids. The germline CDR1 and CDR2 sequences are KGHSH and LQKENI. The CDR3 bases are TGTGCCAGCTCACCAGTGGGAGGCTACGAGCAGTACTTC. This codes for CASSPVGGYEQYF.

V gene TRBV18 combines with J gene TRBJ2-5; tentatively, D is TRBD1 or TRBD2 (5 bases each). CDR3 length: 13 residues. Per the germline V gene, CDR1 is KGHSH and CDR2 is LQKENI. Deletions cut 6 bases from V and 3 bases from J, with 11 bases between. CDR3 sequence: CASSPGSEETQYF. Here the CDR3 DNA reads TGTGCCAGCTCCCCAGGGAGTGAAGAGACCCAGTACTTC.

The V gene is TRBV3-1 (or the pseudogene TRBV3-2), the J gene TRBJ1-5, with TRBD1 matching over 10 bases. The CDR3 loop spans 15 amino acids. Germline-derived CDR1 and CDR2 are LGHDT and YNNKEL (reference sequence). The junction had 4 bases not matched to a gene; V was cut back by 3 bases and J by 5 bases. The CDR3 DNA is TGTGCCAGCAGCCACGAGGGGACAGGGGATCAGCCCCAGCATTTT. Its protein product is CASSHEGTGDQPQHF.

There are a few counts of this clone. V is TRBV25-1 and J is TRBJ2-5, with 10 bases that match TRBD2. The CDR3 runs 14 residues. Germline V gene lookup returns CDR1 MGHDK and CDR2 SYGVNS. V was clipped by 5 bases and J by 4 bases; unmatched bases: 4. CDR3 protein: CASSKAGGRETQYF. The CDR3 DNA reads TGTGCCAGCAGTAAAGCGGGGGGGCGAGAGACCCAGTACTTC. Together with reference TRBV25-1 and TRBJ2-5, the CDR3 gives the full variable domain: EADIYQTPRYLVIGTGKKITLECSQTMGHDKMYWYQQDPGMELHLIHYSYGVNSTEKGDLSSESTVSRIRTEHFPLTLESARPSHTSQYLCASSKAGGRETQYFGPGTRLLVL.

J is TRBJ2-1 and V is TRBV6-2 or TRBV6-3; a weak D match, TRBD2 (5 bases). The germline V and J ends were trimmed by 2 bases and 6 bases, with 11 bases remaining between them. The CDR3 sequence is 14 residues long. Per the germline V gene, CDR1 is MNHEY and CDR2 is SVGEGT. CDR3 protein: CASSYDGIINEQFF. The CDR3 nucleotides are TGTGCCAGCAGTTACGACGGGATTATCAATGAGCAGTTCTTC.

The chain uses TRBV28 and TRBJ2-3; D is possibly TRBD2 (7 bases). Germline lookup yields CDR1 MDHEN and CDR2 SYDVKM. Between the trimmed V and J ends, which lost 8 bases and 3 bases, there was a span of 9 bases. The CDR3 is made up of 12 amino acids. CDR3 region: CASEGGTDTQYF. Written as DNA, the CDR3 is TGTGCCAGCGAGGGGGGGACAGATACGCAGTATTTT.

The chain has TRBV3-1 (or the pseudogene TRBV3-2) and TRBJ1-2; no clear D. The CDR3 runs 13 residues. Trimming pared 9 bases from V and 0 bases from J, leaving 11 bases between. Germline CDR1 and CDR2: LGHDT and YNNKEL (reference sequence). For the CDR3, the DNA is TGTGCCAGTCGGGGAAGGGCTAACTATGGCTACACCTTC. The encoded protein is CASRGRANYGYTF.

This clone was observed once. The chain employs TRBV4-3 and TRBJ1-2; D is undetermined. This CDR3 is built from 13 residues. V lost 0 bases to trimming and J lost 5 bases, with 7 bases between them. Germline values: CDR1 LGHNA, CDR2 YSLEER. CDR3 nucleotides: TGCGCCAGCAGCCAAGAATCCGGGTATGGCTACACCTTC. Amino acid sequence: CASSQESGYGYTF.

The genes are TRBV11-3 and TRBJ2-3; 9 nucleotides align to TRBD1. CDR3 length: 16 amino acids. Germline trimming cut 1 base from V and 2 bases from J; bases unmatched to any gene: 4. The germline CDR1 and CDR2 sequences are SGHNT and YENEEA. The DNA for the CDR3 is TGTGCCAGCAGCTTAGGGGACAGGGTAAACACAGATACGCAGTATTTT. Its protein product is CASSLGDRVNTDTQYF.

V usage is TRBV6-2 or TRBV6-3 and J usage is TRBJ2-2, with 11 bases aligning to TRBD2. Germline values: CDR1 MNHEY, CDR2 SVGEGT. CDR3 length equals 15 residues. V lost 5 bases and J lost 4; bases outside the gene matches: 3. The CDR3 sequence is CASSRLAGFTGELFF. The CDR3 DNA is TGTGCCAGCAGTCGACTAGCGGGATTCACCGGGGAGCTGTTTTTT.

The J gene is TRBJ2-5, the V gene TRBV5-1, with D possibly matching TRBD1 (6 bases). V was pared by 4 bases and J by 2 bases, with 9 bases between. CDR1 and CDR2 from the germline V gene are SGHRS and YFSETQ. The CDR3 length is 13 residues. This chain's CDR3 is CASSTDRQETQYF. CDR3 sequence (DNA): TGCGCCAGCAGCACGGACAGACAAGAGACCCAGTACTTC.

The rearrangement links TRBV5-1 to TRBJ2-7; TRBD2 aligns across 7 bases. The CDR3 length is 14 residues. Germline-derived CDR1 and CDR2 are SGHRS and YFSETQ. V lost 3 bases to trimming and J lost 3 bases; unmatched junction nucleotides: 6. DNA of the CDR3: TGCGCCAGCAGCTCCACCGGGGGGAACTACGAGCAGTACTTC. It translates to CASSSTGGNYEQYF.